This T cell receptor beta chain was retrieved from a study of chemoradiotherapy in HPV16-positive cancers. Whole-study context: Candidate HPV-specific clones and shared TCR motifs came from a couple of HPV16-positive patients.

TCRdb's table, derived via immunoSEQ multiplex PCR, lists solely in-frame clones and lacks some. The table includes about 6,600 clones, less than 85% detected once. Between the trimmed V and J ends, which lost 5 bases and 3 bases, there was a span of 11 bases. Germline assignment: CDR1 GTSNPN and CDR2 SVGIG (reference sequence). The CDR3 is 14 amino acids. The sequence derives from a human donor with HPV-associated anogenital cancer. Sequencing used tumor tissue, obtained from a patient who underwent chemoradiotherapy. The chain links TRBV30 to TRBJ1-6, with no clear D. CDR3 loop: CAWDEMGYNSPLHF. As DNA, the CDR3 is TGTGCCTGGGATGAAATGGGCTATAATTCACCCCTCCACTTT.